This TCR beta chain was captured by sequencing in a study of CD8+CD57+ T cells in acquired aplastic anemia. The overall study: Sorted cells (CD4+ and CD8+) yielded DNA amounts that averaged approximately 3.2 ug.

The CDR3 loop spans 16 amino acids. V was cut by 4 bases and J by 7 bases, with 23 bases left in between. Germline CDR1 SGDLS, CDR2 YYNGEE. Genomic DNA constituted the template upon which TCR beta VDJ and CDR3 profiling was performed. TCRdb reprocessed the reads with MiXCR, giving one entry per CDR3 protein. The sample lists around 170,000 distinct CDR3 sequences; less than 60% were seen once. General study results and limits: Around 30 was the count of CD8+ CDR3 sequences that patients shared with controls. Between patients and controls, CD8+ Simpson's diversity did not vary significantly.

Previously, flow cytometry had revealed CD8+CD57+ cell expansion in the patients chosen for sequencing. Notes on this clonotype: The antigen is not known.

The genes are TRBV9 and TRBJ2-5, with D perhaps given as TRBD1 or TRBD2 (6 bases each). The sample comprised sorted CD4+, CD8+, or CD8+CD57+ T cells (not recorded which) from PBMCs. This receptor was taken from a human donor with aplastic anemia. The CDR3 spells CASSLNRGGAGGTQYF. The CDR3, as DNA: TGTGCCAGCAGCCTCAACCGAGGGGGAGCCGGGGGGACCCAGTACTTC.